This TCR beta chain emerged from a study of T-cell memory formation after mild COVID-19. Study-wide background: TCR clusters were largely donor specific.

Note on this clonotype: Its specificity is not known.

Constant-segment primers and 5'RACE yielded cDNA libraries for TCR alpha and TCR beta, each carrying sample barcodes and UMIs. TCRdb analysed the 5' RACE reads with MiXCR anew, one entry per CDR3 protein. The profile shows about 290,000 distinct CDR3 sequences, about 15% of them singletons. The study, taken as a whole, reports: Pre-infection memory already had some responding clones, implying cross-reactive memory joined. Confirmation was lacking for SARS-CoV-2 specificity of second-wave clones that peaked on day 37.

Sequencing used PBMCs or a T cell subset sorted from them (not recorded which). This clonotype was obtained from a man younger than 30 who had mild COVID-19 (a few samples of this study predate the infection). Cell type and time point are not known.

CDR3 amino acids: CASSPSRAGVSGNTIYF. CDR3 nucleotide sequence: TGTGCCAGCAGCCCAAGCCGGGCAGGGGTCTCTGGAAACACCATATATTTT. The chain joins TRBV5-4 to TRBJ1-3, with D maybe TRBD1 (6 bases). In germline, CDR1 is SGHNT, CDR2 YYREEE (reference sequence). Trimming removed 4 bases at V and 0 bases at J, with 17 bases between. This CDR3 is built from 17 residues.